The rows below give T cell receptor beta chains drawn from one sample of a study of blood T cell repertoires in COVID-19. TCRdb's table, derived via immunoSEQ multiplex PCR, lists solely in-frame clones and lacks some. The sample records approximately 120,000 clones, roughly 90% being singletons. Sequencing was done on a sample of peripheral blood. All receptors derive from a man aged 50 to 60 with acute or convalescent COVID-19. Each CDR3 is given with its conserved first and last residue. The D gene is left open where the match is weak. Only part of the rows carry a size: once, few, many, or a class if the clone is expanded.

TGTGCCAGCTCAACCCGGGACAGGGGCACAGATACGCAGTATTTT,CASSTRDRGTDTQYF,TRBV18,TRBD1,NA,TRBJ2-3
TGTGCCAGCAGCCGGCACATGGGCTACACCTTC,CASSRHMGYTF,TRBV3-1/TRBV3-2,NA,NA,TRBJ1-2
TGTGCCAGCAGCCGATACCGGGACAGGGTGGACTATGGCTACACCTTC,CASSRYRDRVDYGYTF,TRBV2,TRBD1,NA,TRBJ1-2
TGTGCCAGCACTGGACTAGCGGGAGTCGGAGAGACCCAGTACTTC,CASTGLAGVGETQYF,TRBV7-9,TRBD2,NA,TRBJ2-5
TGTGCCAGCAGCCTAATGGGACACTACACCGGGGAGCTGTTTTTT,CASSLMGHYTGELFF,TRBV6-5,NA,NA,TRBJ2-2
TGTGCCAGCAGGCGGACAGGTGAAGCTTTCTTT,CASRRTGEAFF,TRBV25-1,TRBD1,few,TRBJ1-1
TGTGCCAGCAGCTTAGATCTCCCAACTAATGAAAAACTGTTTTTT,CASSLDLPTNEKLFF,TRBV11-2,NA,NA,TRBJ1-4
TGTGCTAGTGGTTCGAATGGGGCCCACACCATATATTTT,CASGSNGAHTIYF,TRBV12-5,NA,few,TRBJ1-3
TGTGCCAGCAGCATTCTATGGACTAGCGGGAGTTGGATTGGGAATGAGCAGTTCTTC,CASSILWTSGSWIGNEQFF,TRBV5-8,TRBD2,NA,TRBJ2-1
TGCGCCAGCAGCCGGACAGGGGGATCCTACGAGCAGTACTTC,CASSRTGGSYEQYF,TRBV5-1,TRBD1,few,TRBJ2-7
TGTGCCTGGATCCAGCCCGGGACTAGCTCCTACAATGAGCAGTTCTTC,CAWIQPGTSSYNEQFF,TRBV30,TRBD2,NA,TRBJ2-1
TGTGCCAGCAGAACTAGCGGGAGAGGGTACGAGCAGTACTTC,CASRTSGRGYEQYF,TRBV6-5,TRBD2,NA,TRBJ2-7
TGTGCCAGCAGTCGGCCGGCTACAGGGTACGAGACCCAGTACTTC,CASSRPATGYETQYF,TRBV5-8,NA,NA,TRBJ2-5
TGTGCCAGCAGTGACTCGGGTCCCTACGAGCAGTACTTC,CASSDSGPYEQYF,TRBV2,NA,NA,TRBJ2-7
TGTGCCAGCTCACCGGGACCGGGACTAGCGGATCAGTGGGAGCAGTTCTTC,CASSPGPGLADQWEQFF,TRBV18,TRBD2,NA,TRBJ2-1
TGTGCCAGCAGCCCCAGGGTGCGGGGGACCCAGTACTTC,CASSPRVRGTQYF,TRBV3-1/TRBV3-2,NA,NA,TRBJ2-5
TGTGCCAGCAGTCTAAAACTGGCCGGGGAGCTGTTTTTT,CASSLKLAGELFF,TRBV2,NA,NA,TRBJ2-2
TGTGCCTGGAGGACCTCAGGGGCCTCGAATGAAAAACTGTTTTTT,CAWRTSGASNEKLFF,TRBV30,NA,NA,TRBJ1-4
TGTGCCAGCAGCTTTGGGTCTAGCGGGATGAATGAGCAGTTCTTC,CASSFGSSGMNEQFF,TRBV7-9,TRBD2,NA,TRBJ2-1
TGTGCCAGCAGCGCCCGCCTATACGAGCAGTACTTC,CASSARLYEQYF,TRBV11-2,NA,NA,TRBJ2-7
TGCGCCAGCAGCTTGTTAGCGGGCACCGGGGAGCTGTTTTTT,CASSLLAGTGELFF,TRBV5-1,TRBD2,few,TRBJ2-2
TGTGCCAGCATGGGGAGGGCTAATGAAAAACTGTTTTTT,CASMGRANEKLFF,TRBV12-3/TRBV12-4,NA,NA,TRBJ1-4
TGTGCCAGCAGTTACTGGGGGACAGCGATACAAGAGACCCAGTACTTC,CASSYWGTAIQETQYF,TRBV6-5,TRBD1,NA,TRBJ2-5